These T cell receptor beta chains were read from a single sample in a study of cytomegalovirus exposure and HLA in healthy donors. Produced via immunoSEQ multiplex PCR; TCRdb's table is partial and in-frame only. This sample yields fewer than 200,000 clones, of which around 84% are seen a single time; about 3.4% belongs to the top ten. The material sequenced was PBMCs. The source is a man aged 35 to 55 in good health and CMV-seropositive. The CDR3 runs from the conserved cysteine through the conserved F or W. D genes are given only for firm matches. The listing skips clone size in some rows; elsewhere it reads once, few, many or a size class.

J gene	clone size	D gene	V gene	CDR3 protein	CDR3 DNA
TRBJ2-1	.	.	TRBV6-6	CASSYTGYNEQFF	TGTGCCAGCAGTTACACAGGGTACAATGAGCAGTTCTTC
TRBJ2-4	.	TRBD1	TRBV7-2	CASSLGQGVNIQYF	TGTGCCAGCAGCCTGGGACAGGGAGTAAACATTCAGTACTTC
TRBJ2-5	.	.	TRBV5-1	CASQHLQTGLSGETQYF	TGCGCCAGCCAACACCTCCAGACAGGCTTATCGGGAGAGACCCAGTACTTC
TRBJ2-1	.	TRBD1	TRBV6-1	CASSEKDRHPINEQFF	TGTGCCAGCAGTGAAAAGGACAGGCATCCTATCAATGAGCAGTTCTTC
TRBJ2-7	.	TRBD2	TRBV6-5	CASSSGTSGSYEQYF	TGTGCCAGCAGTTCCGGGACTAGCGGCTCCTACGAGCAGTACTTC
TRBJ2-1	.	.	TRBV18	CASSPPLRLGAEQFF	TGTGCCAGCTCACCACCGCTGAGACTAGGGGCTGAGCAGTTCTTC
TRBJ2-3	.	TRBD2	TRBV4-1	CASSRPSGGLDTQYF	TGCGCCAGCAGCCGCCCTAGCGGGGGTCTCGATACGCAGTATTTT
TRBJ2-1	once	.	TRBV18	CASSPLLGQGGGSEQFF	TGTGCCAGCTCACCCCTCCTGGGGCAGGGGGGCGGTTCCGAGCAGTTCTTC
TRBJ1-4	few	TRBD1	TRBV7-9	CASSSQGDEKLFF	TGTGCCAGCAGCTCCCAGGGGGATGAAAAACTGTTTTTT
TRBJ1-4	.	.	TRBV7-2	CASSLKGGVREKLFF	TGTGCCAGCAGCCTTAAAGGGGGGGTTCGGGAAAAACTGTTTTTT
TRBJ2-2	.	.	TRBV4-2	CASSQWGQNTGELFF	TGTGCCAGCAGCCAGTGGGGACAGAACACCGGGGAGCTGTTTTTT
TRBJ2-1	.	.	TRBV5-1	CASSTGTSDTEQFF	TGCGCCAGCAGCACAGGGACCTCGGATACTGAGCAGTTCTTC
TRBJ1-5	.	TRBD1	TRBV6-5	CASSARTGTNQPQHF	TGTGCCAGCAGTGCCCGGACAGGAACCAATCAGCCCCAGCATTTT
TRBJ2-3	.	TRBD2	TRBV7-2	CASSLGGGRTDTQYF	TGTGCCAGCAGCTTAGGCGGCGGGAGGACGGATACGCAGTATTTT
TRBJ1-1	few	.	TRBV10-3	CAISGRTEAFF	TGTGCCATCAGTGGGAGAACTGAAGCTTTCTTT
TRBJ2-5	.	.	TRBV28	CASSSGLRQETQYF	TGTGCCAGCAGTTCGGGACTTCGCCAAGAGACCCAGTACTTC
TRBJ2-2	few	.	TRBV15	CATSRLQGTGELFF	TGTGCCACCAGCAGACTTCAGGGAACCGGGGAGCTGTTTTTT
TRBJ2-7	.	.	TRBV7-6	CASSLPPGSYEQYF	TGTGCCAGCAGCCTCCCCCCCGGGTCCTACGAGCAGTACTTC
TRBJ2-3	.	.	TRBV4-3	CASSQEGAPTPDTQYF	TGCGCCAGCAGCCAAGAGGGGGCCCCGACGCCAGATACGCAGTATTTT
TRBJ1-1	.	.	TRBV5-4	CASSPTDRGNTEAFF	TGTGCCAGCAGCCCAACAGACCGGGGGAACACTGAAGCTTTCTTT
TRBJ2-7	.	TRBD1	TRBV10-3	CAISEQGGYEQYF	TGTGCCATCAGTGAACAGGGGGGATACGAGCAGTACTTC
TRBJ2-5	once	TRBD1	TRBV2	CASTFGTGALETQYF	TGTGCCAGCACCTTCGGGACAGGGGCGCTGGAGACCCAGTACTTC
TRBJ1-6	.	.	TRBV6-5	CASSPSGPLHF	TGTGCTAGCAGTCCCTCCGGGCCCCTCCACTTT
TRBJ1-5	.	TRBD1	TRBV5-4	CASSRGTGDNQPQHF	TGTGCCAGCAGCCGAGGGACAGGGGACAATCAGCCCCAGCATTTT
TRBJ1-4	.	.	TRBV7-9	CASSFLLGGRGNEKLFF	TGTGCCAGCAGCTTCTTACTTGGAGGGCGGGGGAATGAAAAACTGTTTTTT
TRBJ1-2	.	.	TRBV19	CASSLAGLNYGYTF	TGTGCCAGTAGTCTGGCAGGGCTTAACTATGGCTACACCTTC
TRBJ1-4	few	TRBD1	TRBV7-9	CASSPRPGGTEKLFF	TGTGCCAGCAGCCCGCGGCCAGGGGGTACCGAAAAACTGTTTTTT
TRBJ2-2	.	.	TRBV4-1	CASSQGGQGTGELFF	TGCGCCAGCAGCCAAGGAGGGCAGGGGACCGGGGAGCTGTTTTTT
TRBJ1-2	.	.	TRBV6-1	CASSEGAGYIPYGYTF	TGTGCCAGCAGTGAAGGGGCAGGCTATATACCCTATGGCTACACCTTC
TRBJ2-7	.	.	TRBV2	CATEPRAEQYF	TGTGCCACCGAACCAAGAGCCGAGCAGTACTTC
TRBJ2-2	.	.	TRBV6-5	CASRNGQNTGELFF	TGTGCCAGCAGGAATGGACAAAACACCGGGGAGCTGTTTTTT
TRBJ1-4	.	.	TRBV2	CASRRGEKLFF	TGTGCCAGCAGAAGAGGGGAAAAACTGTTTTTT
TRBJ1-3	.	.	TRBV5-4	CASSWDSDLSGNTIYF	TGTGCCAGCAGCTGGGACTCCGATCTCTCTGGAAACACCATATATTTT
TRBJ2-5	.	.	TRBV6-5	CASSYSVASVETQYF	TGTGCCAGCAGTTACTCGGTGGCTAGCGTTGAGACCCAGTACTTC
TRBJ1-2	.	.	TRBV2	CASSPGTSYGYTF	TGTGCCAGCAGTCCCGGGACATCCTATGGCTACACCTTC
TRBJ2-1	.	TRBD2	TRBV28	CASRPAGTSAYNEQFF	TGTGCCAGCAGACCGGCCGGGACTAGCGCTTACAATGAGCAGTTCTTC
TRBJ2-2	.	TRBD2	TRBV4-3	CASSQDLGGRALSGELFF	TGCGCCAGCAGCCAAGATCTTGGCGGGAGGGCCTTATCCGGGGAGCTGTTTTTT